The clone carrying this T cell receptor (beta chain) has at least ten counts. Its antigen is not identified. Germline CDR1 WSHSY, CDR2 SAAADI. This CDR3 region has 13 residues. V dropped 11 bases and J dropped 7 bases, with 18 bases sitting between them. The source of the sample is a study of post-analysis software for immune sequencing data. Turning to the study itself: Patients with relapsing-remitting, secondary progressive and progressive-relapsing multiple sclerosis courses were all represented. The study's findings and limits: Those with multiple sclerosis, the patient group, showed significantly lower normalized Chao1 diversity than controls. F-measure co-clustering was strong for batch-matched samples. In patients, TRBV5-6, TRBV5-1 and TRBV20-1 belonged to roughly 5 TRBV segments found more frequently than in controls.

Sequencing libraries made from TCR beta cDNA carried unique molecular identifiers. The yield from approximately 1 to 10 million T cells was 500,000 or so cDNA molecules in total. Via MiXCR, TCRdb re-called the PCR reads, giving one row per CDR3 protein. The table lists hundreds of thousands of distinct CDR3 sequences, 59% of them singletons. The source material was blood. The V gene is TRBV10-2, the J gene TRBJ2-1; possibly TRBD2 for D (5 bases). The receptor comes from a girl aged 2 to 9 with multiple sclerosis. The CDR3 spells CARSAGTANEQFF. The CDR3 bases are TGCGCCCGAAGCGCGGGCACGGCAAATGAGCAGTTCTTC.